These 20 T cell receptor beta chains originate from one sample sequenced in a study of T cells in Graves' hyperthyroidism and ophthalmopathy. RNA transcripts yielded amplified TCR beta CDR3 regions. Initially, a first-round RT-PCR of the TCR CDR3 employed the HTBI primer set. Each CDR3 protein gets one entry after TCRdb re-called the multiplex PCR reads with MiXCR. The top ten hold approximately 10% of the sample, which has 530,000 or so distinct CDR3 sequences, around 22% seen once. Specimen: blood. Receptors originate from a young woman with Graves' ophthalmopathy.

The rearrangement uses TRBV6-5 and TRBJ2-7; 8 bases are shared with TRBD1. V lost 2 bases and J lost 5; bases outside the gene matches: 11. CDR1 is MNHEY, CDR2 SVGAGI, per germline. This CDR3 is built from 16 residues. The CDR3 DNA reads as TGTGCCAGCAGTTACGCCTCATTACAGGGGGACCACGAGCAGTACTTC. The encoded protein is CASSYASLQGDHEQYF.

The chain is built from TRBV14 and TRBJ2-7, with D perhaps assigned TRBD1 or TRBD2 (5 bases each). CDR3 length equals 14 residues. Germline CDR1 and CDR2: SGHDN and FVKESK. Trimming cost V 4 bases and J 3 bases, with 13 bases left between them. CDR3 nucleotide sequence: TGTGCCAGCAGCCGAGAAATTGGGGGCTACGAGCAGTACTTC. Encoded protein: CASSREIGGYEQYF.

With regard to this clonotype: This may be a read error, as it is one base from a much larger clone. The chain couples TRBV30 to TRBJ1-1; the D is unclear. V was shortened by 7 bases and J by 0 bases, with 6 bases between the two germline ends. Looked up from germline, CDR1 is GTSNPN and CDR2 is SVGIG (reference sequence). The CDR3 totals 11 residues. The CDR3 bases are TGTGCCTTGGACTTGAACACTGAAGCTTTCTTT. It codes for CALDLNTEAFF. Complete variable domain (other parts from reference TRBV30 and TRBJ1-1): SQTIHQWPATLVQPVGSPLSLECTVEGTSNPNLYWYRQAAGRGLQLLFYSVGIGQISSEVPQNLSASRPQDRQFILSSKKLLLSDSGFYLCALDLNTEAFFGQGTRLTVV.

Ten or more counts support this clonotype. V usage is TRBV4-3 and J usage is TRBJ1-1, with D possibly TRBD1 on 5 matching bases. Deletions cut 0 bases from V and 6 bases from J, with 14 bases between. Germline CDR1 and CDR2: LGHNA and YSLEER. The CDR3 has 15 residues. CDR3 in DNA: TGCGCCAGCAGCCAAGATTTCAGGGACCCCGCTGAAGCTTTCTTT. Protein: CASSQDFRDPAEAFF.

This clonotype was detected ten times or more. The V gene is TRBV4-1, the J gene TRBJ1-2, with D hard to call. CDR3 length: 17 amino acids. Germline CDR1 is MGHRA and CDR2 is YSYEKL. The V end was cut by 0 bases, the J end by 4 bases, with 18 bases between. The CDR3 reads CASSQEWELHGLYGYTF. Written as DNA, the CDR3 is TGCGCCAGCAGCCAAGAATGGGAACTACATGGTCTCTATGGCTACACCTTC.

This clonotype was counted only a few times. The CDR3 loop is CASSMAGVGELFF. The CDR3 DNA reads as TGTGCCAGTAGTATGGCGGGAGTCGGGGAGCTGTTTTTT. This chain joins TRBV19 and TRBJ2-2; TRBD2 agrees at 7 bases. The length of the CDR3 is 13 residues. In germline, CDR1 is LNHDA, CDR2 SQIVND (reference sequence). V shed 3 bases and J 7 bases; nucleotides not matched to a gene: 2.

This clonotype was found many times. The chain has TRBV29-1 and TRBJ1-1; unclear D gene. The V gene's germline CDR1 is SQVTM and CDR2 ANQGSEA. Trimming cost V 3 bases and J 6 bases, with 11 bases left between them. The CDR3 length is 12 residues. In nucleotides, the CDR3 is TGCAGCGTTGAGGCGTCTGCCGCTGAAGCTTTCTTT. Its protein is CSVEASAAEAFF.

This clonotype was picked up many times. The J gene is TRBJ2-7, the V gene TRBV7-2; 12 nucleotides match TRBD2. V dropped 3 bases and J dropped 4; count of bases not matched to a gene: 4. The V gene's germline CDR1 is SGHTA and CDR2 FQGNSA. The CDR3 covers 15 residues. CDR3: CASSLTSGGWYEQYF. The CDR3 nucleotides are TGTGCCAGCAGCTTGACTAGCGGGGGTTGGTACGAGCAGTACTTC.

This clonotype appeared many times. This chain joins TRBV9 and TRBJ2-2, with 10 nucleotides matching TRBD2. The trim removed 4 bases at V and 5 bases at J, leaving 8 bases unmatched. The CDR3 sequence is 16 residues long. Germline assignment: CDR1 SGDLS and CDR2 YYNGEE. DNA for the CDR3: TGTGCCAGCAGCCCTAGCGGGGGAGCGGGGACCGGGGAGCTGTTTTTT. It specifies CASSPSGGAGTGELFF. Full variable domain (missing parts from reference TRBV9 and TRBJ2-2): DSGVTQTPKHLITATGQRVTLRCSPRSGDLSVYWYQQSLDQGLQFLIQYYNGEERAKGNILERFSAQQFPDLHSELNLSSLELGDSALYFCASSPSGGAGTGELFFGEGSRLTVL.

Concerning this clonotype: Since a much larger clone is just one base distant, this may be a read error. The CDR3 coding sequence is TGCAGTCCTATGTATGGCTACACCTTC. Translation gives CSPMYGYTF. This chain uses TRBV20-1 with TRBJ1-2; D gene unclear. This CDR3 spans 9 amino acids. Trimming removed 8 bases at V and 5 bases at J, with 6 bases between. Germline loops: CDR1 DFQATT, CDR2 SNEGSKA (reference sequence).

This clonotype was seen repeatedly, ten times or more. The rearrangement joins TRBV6-1 to TRBJ2-5; tentatively, D is TRBD1 or TRBD2 (5 bases each). The germline gives CDR1 MNHNS, CDR2 SASEGT. The V gene lost 4 bases and the J gene lost 5 bases, with 14 bases spanning the gap. This CDR3 is 14 amino acids long. The CDR3, as DNA: TGTGCCAGCAGTGGGACTGGGGGTCGGGAGACCCAGTACTTC. This codes for CASSGTGGRETQYF.

This clonotype was seen at least ten times. This rearrangement joins TRBV11-1 to TRBJ2-7; TRBD1 agrees at 10 bases. Germline V gives CDR1 SGHAT, CDR2 FQDESV (reference sequence). The CDR3 contains 15 residues. After removal of 3 bases from V and 5 bases from J, the junction contained 7 bases not matched to a gene. CDR3 in DNA: TGTGCCAGCAGCTTCGCGGGGGACAGGGGAGACGAGCAGTACTTC. As protein: CASSFAGDRGDEQYF.

This clonotype was picked up many times. A much larger clone lies one base from this, so it may be a read error. This likely comes from a read error, as the CDR3 has no conserved phenylalanine or tryptophan at its end. The gene calls are TRBV6-1 and TRBJ1-5, with unresolved D. CDR1 is MNHNS, CDR2 SASEGT, per germline. The CDR3 is 13 amino acids. Trimming removed 5 bases at V and 7 bases at J, with 12 bases between. CDR3 sequence: CASSRGFGQPQHS. The DNA for the CDR3 is TGTGCCAGCAGTAGAGGGTTTGGACAGCCCCAGCATTCT.

This clonotype was seen ten or more times. This chain joins TRBV4-1 and TRBJ1-2, with D possibly TRBD1 on 6 matching bases. This CDR3 region has 17 residues. V was trimmed by 0 bases and J by 3 bases, leaving 17 bases between them. The germline V gene encodes CDR1 MGHRA and CDR2 YSYEKL. CDR3 nucleotides: TGCGCCAGCAGCCAAGAAATAGACAGGTCGGTCGACTATGGCTACACCTTC. Its translation: CASSQEIDRSVDYGYTF.

This clonotype was picked up many times. The V call is TRBV10-3, the J call TRBJ1-1, with 12 bases identical to TRBD1. The ends lost 3 bases at V and 2 bases at J; junction bases unmatched: 7. This CDR3 contains 17 residues. Germline V gene data show CDR1 as ENHRY and CDR2 as SYGVKD. The CDR3 DNA reads TGTGCCATCAGTGAATCCGGGACAGGGGGCCCCAACACTGAAGCTTTCTTT. It encodes CAISESGTGGPNTEAFF.

This clonotype showed up many times. The genes are TRBV20-1 and TRBJ1-2; TRBD1 might be the D (6 bases). The CDR3 has 15 amino acids. The germline V gene has CDR1 DFQATT and CDR2 SNEGSKA (reference sequence). The V end lost 2 bases, the J end lost 0 bases, and 13 bases lay between the germline ends. The CDR3 loop is CSARLWGPPNYGYTF. In DNA, the CDR3 is TGCAGTGCTAGACTCTGGGGGCCCCCTAACTATGGCTACACCTTC.

This clonotype occurred a few times. J is TRBJ1-1 and V is TRBV29-1; D gene unclear. CDR1 and CDR2 (germline): SQVTM, ANQGSEA. Trimming removed 0 bases from V and 0 bases from J, with 14 bases in between. The CDR3 is 16 amino acids. In DNA form, the CDR3 reads TGCAGCGTTGAAGAGGAGGGTCGTACCATGAACACTGAAGCTTTCTTT. It encodes CSVEEEGRTMNTEAFF.

This clonotype was seen at least ten times. V gene TRBV29-1 combines with J gene TRBJ1-1, with 9 bases fitting TRBD1. This CDR3 contains 12 residues. CDR1 is SQVTM and CDR2 is ANQGSEA in the germline V gene. V lost 6 bases, J lost 6 bases, and 5 bases stayed unmatched. The CDR3 protein is CSVEGQGAEAFF. DNA for the CDR3: TGCAGCGTCGAGGGACAGGGAGCTGAAGCTTTCTTT.

This clonotype appeared many times. The J gene is TRBJ2-7, the V gene TRBV7-9; 9 nucleotides align to TRBD1. The CDR3 covers 15 residues. Trimming took 4 bases from V and 4 from J; bases not matched to a gene: 8. CDR1 and CDR2 from the germline V gene are SEHNR and FQNEAQ (reference sequence). In DNA form, the CDR3 reads TGTGCCAGCAGCTCTGGGGGACAGGGCAGGTACGAGCAGTACTTC. Its protein is CASSSGGQGRYEQYF.

V is TRBV11-2 and J is TRBJ1-3; D unclear. CDR1 SGHAT and CDR2 FQNNGV come from the germline V gene. The CDR3 is 14 amino acids. Trimming stripped 7 bases from V and 1 base from J, with 11 bases between. CDR3 sequence (DNA): TGTGCCAGCACGAGGGAAAGATCTGGAAACACCATATATTTT. It translates to CASTRERSGNTIYF.